The entry that follows covers one T cell receptor (beta chain) sequence. V was trimmed by 1 base and J by 5 bases, leaving 18 bases between them. This CDR3 is built from 15 residues. From germline, CDR1 is GTSNPN and CDR2 SVGIG (reference sequence). Sequencing used immunoSEQ multiplex PCR; TCRdb keeps in-frame clones, though not all of them. The data contain approximately 77,000 clones, 85% to 90% of them seen just once; the ten biggest clones take up 4.6%. The data are from a study of blood T cell repertoires in COVID-19. The sample consisted of peripheral blood. The V call is TRBV30, the J call TRBJ2-7; TRBD2 is a possible D gene (5 bases). The sequence was obtained from a man in his forties or fifties with active COVID-19. The CDR3 nucleotides are TGTGCCTGGAGTGCTCCAGGCCCTCTAGCCGACGAGCAGTACTTC. Encoded protein: CAWSAPGPLADEQYF.